This TCR beta chain was identified in a study of blood T cell repertoires in COVID-19. Looking at the study overall: Spain, Italy and the United States supplied samples that represented acute and convalescent COVID-19. PBMCs, B-cell-depleted T cells, or T cells were the source of the cDNA or gDNA that made up the material.

This clone came up a few times. Germline-derived CDR1 and CDR2 are PRHDT and FYEKMQ (reference sequence). This CDR3 region has 13 residues. The V and J ends lost 7 bases and 0 bases, in that order; junction bases with no gene match: 2. Assay used: immunoSEQ multiplex PCR; TCRdb lists only in-frame clones, some missing. Seen here are around 100,000 clones, roughly 84% observed once, and the top ten hold approximately 4.5%. The V and J genes are TRBV13 and TRBJ1-2; 7 bases line up with TRBD1. The sequenced sample consisted of peripheral blood. This TCR was sampled from a human donor in a cohort sampled during active COVID-19. The CDR3 nucleotides are TGTGCCAGCACCCAGGGGGCTAACTATGGCTACACCTTC. Protein product: CASTQGANYGYTF. Full variable domain (missing parts from reference TRBV13 and TRBJ1-2): AAGVIQSPRHLIKEKRETATLKCYPIPRHDTVYWYQQGPGQDPQFLISFYEKMQSDKGSIPDRFSAQQFSDYHSELNMSSLELGDSALYFCASTQGANYGYTFGSGTRLTVV.